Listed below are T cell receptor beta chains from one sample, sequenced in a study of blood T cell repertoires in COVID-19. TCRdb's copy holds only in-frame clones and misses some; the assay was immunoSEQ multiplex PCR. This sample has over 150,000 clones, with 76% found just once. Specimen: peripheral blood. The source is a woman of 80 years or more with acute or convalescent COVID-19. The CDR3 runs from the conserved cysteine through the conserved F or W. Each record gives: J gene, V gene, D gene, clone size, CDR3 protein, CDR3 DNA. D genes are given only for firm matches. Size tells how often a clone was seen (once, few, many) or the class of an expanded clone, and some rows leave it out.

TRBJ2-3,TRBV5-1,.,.,CASSQASPSDTQYF,TGCGCCAGCAGCCAGGCCTCTCCATCCGATACGCAGTATTTT
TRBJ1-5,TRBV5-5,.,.,CASSLVNQPQHF,TGTGCCAGCAGCCTCGTCAATCAGCCCCAGCATTTT
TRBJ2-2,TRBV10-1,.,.,CASSKQAGELFF,TGCGCCAGCAGTAAGCAGGCCGGGGAGCTGTTTTTT
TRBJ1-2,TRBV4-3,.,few,CASSQRRSLGYTF,TGCGCCAGCAGCCAACGTAGATCGCTTGGCTACACCTTC
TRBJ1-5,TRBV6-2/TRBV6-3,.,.,CASSSGRQPQHF,TGTGCCAGCAGTTCAGGGCGTCAGCCCCAGCATTTT
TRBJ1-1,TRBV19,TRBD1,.,CASSLLGTGIAFF,TGTGCCAGTAGTTTACTCGGGACAGGGATAGCTTTCTTT
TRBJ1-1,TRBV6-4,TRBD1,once,CASRIDRGGTEAFF,TGTGCCAGCAGGATAGACAGGGGAGGGACTGAAGCTTTCTTT
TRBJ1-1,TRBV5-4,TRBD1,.,CASSLATGKANTEAFF,TGTGCCAGCAGCTTGGCGACAGGGAAGGCGAACACTGAAGCTTTCTTT
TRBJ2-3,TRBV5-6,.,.,CASRWGEGTQYF,TGTGCCAGCAGGTGGGGTGAGGGTACGCAGTATTTT
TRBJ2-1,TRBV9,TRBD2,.,CASSVGLAGSSYNEQFF,TGTGCCAGCAGCGTAGGTCTAGCGGGGAGCTCCTACAATGAGCAGTTCTTC
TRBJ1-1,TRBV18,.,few,CASSTQNTEAFF,TGTGCCAGCTCTACTCAGAACACTGAAGCTTTCTTT
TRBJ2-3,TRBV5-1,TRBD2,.,CASSYAGTSRTDTQYF,TGCGCCAGCAGTTACGCCGGGACTAGCAGGACAGATACGCAGTATTTT
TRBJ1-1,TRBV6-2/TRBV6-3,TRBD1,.,CASSKQGPTEAFF,TGTGCCAGCAGTAAACAGGGGCCCACTGAAGCTTTCTTT
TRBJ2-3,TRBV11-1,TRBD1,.,CASSARDRVRTDTQYF,TGTGCCAGCAGCGCCCGGGACAGGGTTCGGACAGATACGCAGTATTTT
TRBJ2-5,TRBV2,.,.,CASSEREQETQYF,TGTGCCAGCAGTGAACGAGAGCAAGAGACCCAGTACTTC
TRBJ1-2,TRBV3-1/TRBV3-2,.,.,CASTEGLRPGYYGYTF,TGTGCCAGCACCGAGGGCCTCCGACCAGGATATTATGGCTACACCTTC
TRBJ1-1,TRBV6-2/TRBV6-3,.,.,CASSARTQGTEAFF,TGTGCCAGCAGTGCCAGAACTCAGGGTACTGAAGCTTTCTTT
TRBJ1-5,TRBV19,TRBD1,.,CASSRGRTGGPHF,TGTGCCAGTAGTCGGGGGCGGACAGGGGGCCCCCATTTT
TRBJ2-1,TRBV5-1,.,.,CASSSRGNEQFF,TGCGCCAGCAGTAGCAGGGGTAATGAGCAGTTCTTC
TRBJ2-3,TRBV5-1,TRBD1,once,CASSLIDSGTGGSDTQYF,TGCGCCAGCAGCTTGATAGACTCCGGGACAGGGGGCTCAGATACGCAGTATTTT
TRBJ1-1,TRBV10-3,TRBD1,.,CAISELETGVNTEAFF,TGTGCCATCAGTGAGTTGGAGACAGGGGTGAACACTGAAGCTTTCTTT
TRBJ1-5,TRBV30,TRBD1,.,CAWSEGRGYQPQHF,TGTGCCTGGAGTGAGGGCAGGGGGTATCAGCCCCAGCATTTT
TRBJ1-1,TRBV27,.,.,CASSFRPEWFTEAFF,TGTGCCAGCAGTTTTCGTCCCGAGTGGTTCACTGAAGCTTTCTTT
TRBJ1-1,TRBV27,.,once,CASRTGSTEAFF,TGTGCCAGCCGTACAGGGAGTACTGAAGCTTTCTTT
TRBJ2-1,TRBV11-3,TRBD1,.,CASSSTGEVNEQFF,TGTGCCAGCAGCTCGACAGGGGAGGTCAATGAGCAGTTCTTC
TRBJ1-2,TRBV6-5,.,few,CASSRDNEGYTF,TGTGCCAGCAGCCGGGACAATGAAGGCTACACCTTC
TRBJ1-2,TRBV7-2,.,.,CASSQTNYGYTF,TGTGCCAGCAGCCAGACTAACTATGGCTACACCTTC
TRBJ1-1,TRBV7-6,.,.,CASTEQGLNTEAFF,TGTGCCAGCACCGAACAGGGTTTGAACACTGAAGCTTTCTTT
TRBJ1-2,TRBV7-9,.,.,CASSLGNGNGYTF,TGTGCCAGCAGCCTCGGGAATGGGAATGGCTACACCTTC
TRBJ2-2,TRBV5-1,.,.,CASSLPLTNTGELFF,TGCGCCAGCAGCTTGCCGCTAACGAACACCGGGGAGCTGTTTTTT
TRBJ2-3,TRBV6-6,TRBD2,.,CASTYGSGADTQYF,TGTGCCAGCACATACGGGAGCGGGGCAGATACGCAGTATTTT
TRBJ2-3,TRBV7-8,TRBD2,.,CASSLPAGGPDTQYF,TGTGCCAGCAGCTTGCCAGCGGGAGGGCCAGATACGCAGTATTTT
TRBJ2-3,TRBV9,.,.,CASSAQEPSTDTQYF,TGTGCCAGCAGCGCCCAAGAGCCTAGCACAGATACGCAGTATTTT
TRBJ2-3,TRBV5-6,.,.,CASSLDDRLDTQYF,TGTGCCAGCAGCTTGGACGACAGGCTAGATACGCAGTATTTT
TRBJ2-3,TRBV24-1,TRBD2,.,CATSDSSAGGPTDTQYF,TGTGCCACCAGTGATTCCTCAGCGGGAGGGCCAACAGATACGCAGTATTTT
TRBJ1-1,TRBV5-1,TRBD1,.,CASSSGTANTEAFF,TGCGCCAGCAGCTCGGGGACAGCGAACACTGAAGCTTTCTTT
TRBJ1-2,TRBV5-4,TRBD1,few,CAGGTGTEPNYGYTF,TGTGCCGGGGGGACAGGGACCGAGCCTAACTATGGCTACACCTTC
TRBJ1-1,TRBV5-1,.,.,CASSSMGQNTEAFF,TGCGCCAGCAGTTCGATGGGGCAGAACACTGAAGCTTTCTTT
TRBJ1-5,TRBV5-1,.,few,CASSLTGDRNQPQHF,TGCGCCAGCAGCTTGACCGGGGATCGCAATCAGCCCCAGCATTTT
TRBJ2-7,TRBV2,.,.,CASSDGADSELYEQYF,TGTGCCAGCAGTGATGGTGCCGACAGCGAACTCTACGAGCAGTACTTC
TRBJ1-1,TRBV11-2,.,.,CASSSNYRRSEAFF,TGTGCCAGCAGCTCAAACTACAGGCGTTCTGAAGCTTTCTTT
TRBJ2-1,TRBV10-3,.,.,CAIRPSSGSNSYNEQFF,TGTGCCATCAGGCCCTCAAGCGGCTCAAACTCCTACAATGAGCAGTTCTTC
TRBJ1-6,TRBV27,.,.,CASSFSSSGGHSPLHF,TGTGCCAGCAGTTTTTCGTCGTCCGGGGGGCACTCACCCCTCCACTTT
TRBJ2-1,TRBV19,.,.,CASTPGPVAAEQFF,TGTGCCAGTACCCCCGGCCCGGTAGCGGCTGAGCAGTTCTTC
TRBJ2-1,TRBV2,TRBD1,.,CASRGTGYNEQFF,TGTGCCAGCAGGGGGACAGGTTACAATGAGCAGTTCTTC
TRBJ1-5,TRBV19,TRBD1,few,CASSTQGEGYSNQPQHF,TGTGCCAGTAGTACTCAGGGGGAAGGATATAGCAATCAGCCCCAGCATTTT